The 31 T cell receptor beta chains presented below share a single source sample, sequenced in a study of cytomegalovirus exposure and HLA in healthy donors. Vbeta (60) and Jbeta (13) primers were used in the PCR. The data were produced by immunoSEQ multiplex PCR, yet TCRdb's version contains in-frame clones alone and is incomplete. Of about 200,000 clones in the sample, around 77% were seen once. The specimen was PBMCs. These receptors were obtained from a woman younger than 45 in good health and CMV-seronegative.

This chain joins TRBV7-9 and TRBJ1-3; D remains unclear. Trimming left V 4 bases short and J 1 base short, with 8 bases between. CDR3 size: 14 residues. Germline lookup yields CDR1 SEHNR and CDR2 FQNEAQ (reference sequence). CDR3 DNA: TGTGCCAGCAGCTACACGGGGTCTGGAAACACCATATATTTT. Residues: CASSYTGSGNTIYF.

The gene calls are TRBV19 and TRBJ2-2; TRBD1 agrees at 11 bases. Germline V gene sequence: CDR1 LNHDA, CDR2 SQIVND (reference sequence). Trimming cost V 0 bases and J 5 bases; bases outside gene matches: 8. CDR3 length equals 18 residues. The CDR3 bases are TGTGCCAGTAGTATAGACCCCGGACAGGGGGCTATAACCGGGGAGCTGTTTTTT. Its translation is CASSIDPGQGAITGELFF.

The chain employs TRBV7-6 and TRBJ1-4, with no clear D. This CDR3 is 16 amino acids long. Germline CDR1 and CDR2: SGHVS and FNYEAQ. V was shortened by 5 bases and J by 3 bases, with 16 bases between the two germline ends. The CDR3 coding sequence is TGTGCCAGCAGCCCCAATAACCCGGGAGCTAATGAAAAACTGTTTTTT. Its translation is CASSPNNPGANEKLFF.

This chain connects TRBV7-2 to TRBJ2-3; D gene unclear. There are 16 residues in the CDR3. Germline V lookup: CDR1 SGHTA, CDR2 FQGNSA. V was shortened by 3 bases and J by 0 bases, with 13 bases between the two germline ends. CDR3 loop: CASSLGASLSTDTQYF. In nucleotides, the CDR3 is TGTGCCAGCAGCTTGGGCGCGAGCTTGAGCACAGATACGCAGTATTTT.

This chain links TRBV6-5 with TRBJ2-2, with D possibly being TRBD1 (6 bases). Germline V gene lookup returns CDR1 MNHEY and CDR2 SVGAGI. V gave up 6 bases and J gave up 6 bases, with 14 bases separating them. The length of the CDR3 is 14 residues. The CDR3 protein is CASRIRGYAGELFF. The CDR3, as DNA: TGTGCCAGCAGGATCAGGGGTTATGCCGGGGAGCTGTTTTTT.

This chain uses TRBV5-4 with TRBJ2-3; 8 bases agree with TRBD2. The CDR3 length is 15 residues. The germline V gene encodes CDR1 SGHNT and CDR2 YYREEE (reference sequence). V trimming: 0 bases; J trimming: 0 bases; junction bases outside the gene matches: 0. CDR3 bases: TGTGCCAGCAGCTTGGCGGGAGGGAGCACAGATACGCAGTATTTT. Amino acid sequence: CASSLAGGSTDTQYF.

The chain employs TRBV2 and TRBJ2-5; TRBD1 matches 9 bases. This CDR3 has 14 amino acids. In germline, CDR1 is SNHLY, CDR2 FYNNEI. Trimming cost V 5 bases and J 5 bases; bases outside gene matches: 6. Here the CDR3 DNA reads TGTGCCAGCAGTAGACAGGGGGGTTTGGAGACCCAGTACTTC. Protein sequence: CASSRQGGLETQYF. Variable domain in full (rest from reference TRBV2 and TRBJ2-5): EPEVTQTPSHQVTQMGQEVILRCVPISNHLYFYWYRQILGQKVEFLVSFYNNEISEKSEIFDDQFSVERPDGSNFTLKIRSTKLEDSAMYFCASSRQGGLETQYFGPGTRLLVL.

A few counts support this clone. The chain has TRBV27 and TRBJ2-2, with TRBD1 matching 10 bases. The V gene's germline CDR1 is MNHEY and CDR2 SMNVEV (reference sequence). Trimming at V came to 3 bases and at J to 6 bases, leaving 4 bases not matched to a gene. The CDR3 contains 15 residues. The CDR3 reads CASSLDRGTAGELFF. CDR3 coding DNA: TGTGCCAGCAGTTTGGACAGGGGGACCGCCGGGGAGCTGTTTTTT.

The chain combines TRBV30 with TRBJ2-5, with TRBD2 as a possible D gene (5 bases). V lost 0 bases to trimming and J lost 5 bases, with 7 bases between them. The CDR3 is 12 amino acids. The germline CDR1 and CDR2 sequences are GTSNPN and SVGIG (reference sequence). Here the CDR3 DNA reads TGTGCCTGGAGTGTTGGCGGGGAGACCCAGTACTTC. This encodes CAWSVGGETQYF.

V gene TRBV28 combines with J gene TRBJ2-1; 13 bases agree with TRBD2. The V gene's germline CDR1 is MDHEN and CDR2 SYDVKM. The CDR3 loop spans 13 amino acids. J lost 8 bases, V lost 6 bases, and 1 base had no gene match. The CDR3 reads CASRTSGRDEQFF. In DNA, the CDR3 is TGTGCCAGCAGAACTAGCGGGAGGGATGAGCAGTTCTTC. Complete variable domain (other parts from reference TRBV28 and TRBJ2-1): DVKVTQSSRYLVKRTGEKVFLECVQDMDHENMFWYRQDPGLGLRLIYFSYDVKMKEKGDIPEGYSVSREKKERFSLILESASTNQTSMYLCASRTSGRDEQFFGPGTRLTVL.

The rearrangement uses TRBV9 and TRBJ2-3; 10 bases fit TRBD2. V trimming: 3 bases; J trimming: 5 bases; junction bases outside the gene matches: 9. CDR3 length equals 16 residues. Germline CDR1 SGDLS, CDR2 YYNGEE. The CDR3 coding sequence is TGTGCCAGCAGCGGTAGCGGGAGGATAGGTGGAGATACGCAGTATTTT. It is translated as CASSGSGRIGGDTQYF. The variable domain in full, with the rest retrieved from reference TRBV9 and TRBJ2-3, is DSGVTQTPKHLITATGQRVTLRCSPRSGDLSVYWYQQSLDQGLQFLIQYYNGEERAKGNILERFSAQQFPDLHSELNLSSLELGDSALYFCASSGSGRIGGDTQYFGPGTRLTVL.

CDR3 DNA sequence: TGTGCCATCAGCGATCGAGGCTCCTACGAGCAGTACTTC. Translating it yields CAISDRGSYEQYF. The J gene is TRBJ2-7, the V gene TRBV10-3; D remains unclear. Trimming removed 6 bases at V and 0 bases at J, with 9 bases between. CDR1 ENHRY and CDR2 SYGVKD come from the germline V gene. The length of the CDR3 is 13 residues.

Only a few counts were recorded for this clone. The V and J genes are TRBV7-2 and TRBJ1-3; TRBD1 agrees at 9 bases. V dropped 1 base and J dropped 5; count of bases not matched to a gene: 6. This CDR3 region has 16 residues. Germline assignment: CDR1 SGHTA and CDR2 FQGNSA. In DNA form, the CDR3 reads TGTGCCAGCAGCTTAGACGTGGGACAGGGAAGAAACACCATATATTTT. Protein: CASSLDVGQGRNTIYF.

V gene TRBV7-7 combines with J gene TRBJ2-3, with 8 positions matching TRBD1. Germline CDR1 is SSHAT and CDR2 is FNYEAQ (reference sequence). The CDR3 is 16 amino acids. Unmatched junction bases numbered 7, after V lost 4 bases and J lost 1 base. CDR3: CASSSGQGPGTDTQYF. In nucleotides, the CDR3 is TGTGCCAGCAGCTCCGGACAGGGTCCTGGCACAGATACGCAGTATTTT. The complete variable domain, with remaining parts taken from reference TRBV7-7 and TRBJ2-3, reads GAGVSQSPRYKVTKRGQDVTLRCDPISSHATLYWYQQALGQGPEFLTYFNYEAQPDKSGLPSDRFSAERPEGSISTLTIQRTEQRDSAMYRCASSSGQGPGTDTQYFGPGTRLTVL.

The rearrangement uses TRBV19 and TRBJ2-7; TRBD2 matches 8 bases. The CDR3 totals 13 residues. V dropped 8 bases and J dropped 6; count of bases not matched to a gene: 9. Germline V lookup: CDR1 LNHDA, CDR2 SQIVND (reference sequence). DNA of the CDR3: TGTGCCAGTCAGCGGGAGCTGGATAGCGAGCAGTACTTC. Translating it yields CASQRELDSEQYF.

This chain connects TRBV10-1 to TRBJ2-7; maybe TRBD1 (5 bases). Trimming removed 2 bases from V and 5 bases from J, with 7 bases in between. Germline V lookup: CDR1 WNHNN, CDR2 SYGVQD (reference sequence). This CDR3 is 12 amino acids long. The CDR3 region has the DNA TGCGCCAGCAGTGAGGCAGGGAACGAGCAGTACTTC. This sequence encodes CASSEAGNEQYF.

The CDR3 here is CASTRPGRWGTGELFF. The DNA for the CDR3 is TGTGCCAGCACTCGCCCGGGAAGGTGGGGTACCGGGGAGCTGTTTTTT. V and J are TRBV6-4 and TRBJ2-2, with D possibly TRBD2 on 5 matching bases. V lost 7 bases and J lost 5, with 20 bases in between. The CDR3 has 16 amino acids. From germline, CDR1 is MRHNA and CDR2 SNTAGT.

The chain joins TRBV16 to TRBJ1-1; D possibly corresponds to TRBD1 (6 bases). In germline, CDR1 is KGHSY, CDR2 FQNENV. The V end lost 4 bases, the J end lost 1 base, and 10 bases lay between the germline ends. This CDR3 has 14 amino acids. The CDR3 loop is CASSPDRTNTEAFF. CDR3 DNA sequence: TGTGCCAGCAGCCCCGACAGGACGAACACTGAAGCTTTCTTT.

The chain uses TRBV4-1 and TRBJ2-7; D unresolved. Trimming stripped 0 bases from V and 1 base from J, with 7 bases between. Germline loops: CDR1 MGHRA, CDR2 YSYEKL. The length of the CDR3 is 14 residues. This CDR3 is CASSQEHSSYEQYF. CDR3 nucleotides: TGCGCCAGCAGCCAAGAACACAGTTCCTACGAGCAGTACTTC.

V gene TRBV2 combines with J gene TRBJ2-4; D uncertain. Germline V gene lookup returns CDR1 SNHLY and CDR2 FYNNEI. V was shortened by 6 bases and J by 5 bases, with 17 bases between the two germline ends. This CDR3 is 15 amino acids long. CDR3 amino acids: CASRHSPGYQNIQYF. The DNA of the CDR3 is TGTGCCAGCAGGCACAGCCCAGGATACCAAAACATTCAGTACTTC.

V gene TRBV27 combines with J gene TRBJ1-1; 9 positions match TRBD1. In germline, CDR1 is MNHEY, CDR2 SMNVEV (reference sequence). The CDR3 is 13 residues long. Trimming at V came to 2 bases and at J to 7 bases, leaving 2 bases not matched to a gene. CDR3 coding DNA: TGTGCCAGCAGTTTAACAGGGGGCTGTGAAGCTTTCTTT. Protein product: CASSLTGGCEAFF.

The chain is built from TRBV5-1 and TRBJ2-7; tentative D call: TRBD2 (6 bases). In germline, CDR1 is SGHRS, CDR2 YFSETQ. The CDR3 covers 14 residues. The germline V and J ends were trimmed by 1 base and 1 base, with 9 bases remaining between them. This CDR3 reads CASSLTAGSYEQYF. The CDR3 DNA reads TGCGCCAGCAGCTTGACAGCGGGTTCCTACGAGCAGTACTTC.

The chain carries TRBV9 and TRBJ2-7; 7 bases agree with TRBD1. Germline CDR1 SGDLS, CDR2 YYNGEE. J gave up 6 bases and V 0 bases, and 0 bases lay outside the gene matches. The CDR3 runs to 12 residues. In nucleotides, the CDR3 is TGTGCCAGCAGCGTAGAGGGGGCCGAGCAGTACTTC. Translated, it gives CASSVEGAEQYF. Filled out from reference TRBV9 and TRBJ2-7, the complete variable domain reads DSGVTQTPKHLITATGQRVTLRCSPRSGDLSVYWYQQSLDQGLQFLIQYYNGEERAKGNILERFSAQQFPDLHSELNLSSLELGDSALYFCASSVEGAEQYFGPGTRLTVT.

The chain employs TRBV6-1 and TRBJ1-1; D unresolved. The CDR3 sequence is 11 residues long. Trimming left V 5 bases short and J 4 bases short, with 5 bases between. CDR1 and CDR2 from the germline V gene are MNHNS and SASEGT. The DNA of the CDR3 is TGTGCCAGCAGTCCCGTCACTGAAGCTTTCTTT. Its translation: CASSPVTEAFF.

This sequence joins TRBV29-1 and TRBJ2-5, with D perhaps TRBD1 (6 bases). Looked up from germline, CDR1 is SQVTM and CDR2 is ANQGSEA. Trimming pared 4 bases from V and 11 bases from J, leaving 17 bases between. This CDR3 region has 12 residues. The CDR3 region has the DNA TGCAGCGTTGTGGCAGGGGCTAAGGAGCAGTACTTC. Its translation: CSVVAGAKEQYF.

The chain uses TRBV9 and TRBJ2-7, with 7 positions matching TRBD1. CDR1 and CDR2 from the germline V gene are SGDLS and YYNGEE. The J segment lost 0 bases and the V segment lost 3 bases, leaving 3 bases of the junction unmatched. CDR3 length equals 14 residues. The CDR3 DNA sequence: TGTGCCAGCAGCGGACAGGGACCCTCCTACGAGCAGTACTTC. This sequence encodes CASSGQGPSYEQYF.

The gene calls are TRBV6-1 and TRBJ1-1; D is perhaps TRBD1 (5 bases). CDR3 length: 14 amino acids. Trimming stripped 1 base from V and 11 bases from J, with 17 bases between. Germline values: CDR1 MNHNS, CDR2 SASEGT. This CDR3 is CASSEDFYRPVAFF. CDR3 in DNA: TGTGCCAGCAGTGAAGACTTCTACAGGCCTGTGGCTTTCTTT.

V is TRBV18 and J is TRBJ1-1; no definite D call. The germline CDR1 and CDR2 sequences are KGHSH and LQKENI. The CDR3 has 13 amino acids. V lost 5 bases to trimming and J lost 1 base, with 8 bases between them. The CDR3 protein is CASSEQKNTEAFF. The CDR3 bases are TGTGCCAGCTCAGAACAGAAGAACACTGAAGCTTTCTTT.

This clone was observed a few times. The J gene is TRBJ2-1, the V gene TRBV4-1; D remains unclear. The CDR3 totals 13 residues. Trimming took off 0 bases at V and 5 bases at J, with 5 bases between the two ends. Germline assignment: CDR1 MGHRA and CDR2 YSYEKL. The CDR3 sequence is CASSQDRNNEQFF. The DNA for the CDR3 is TGCGCCAGCAGCCAAGACAGGAACAATGAGCAGTTCTTC.

The chain employs TRBV6-1 and TRBJ2-5; 7 bases are shared with TRBD2. The V gene's germline CDR1 is MNHNS and CDR2 SASEGT. V shed 2 bases and J 5 bases; nucleotides not matched to a gene: 8. There are 15 residues in the CDR3. CDR3 sequence reads: CASSELAGVSETQYF. The CDR3 DNA reads as TGTGCCAGCAGTGAATTGGCGGGAGTTTCTGAGACCCAGTACTTC.

J is TRBJ1-2 and V is TRBV6-1, with D maybe TRBD1 (6 bases). This CDR3 comprises 14 residues. The V end was cut by 6 bases, the J end by 4 bases, with 15 bases between. Germline assignment: CDR1 MNHNS and CDR2 SASEGT. CDR3 nucleotides: TGTGCCAGCAGAGCGGGGGCACAGGGCTATGGCTACACCTTC. Its translation: CASRAGAQGYGYTF.